Sequencing of this T cell receptor beta chain was carried out in a study of shared clonotypes between healthy human individuals. All participating donors were Caucasian adults from Nashville, Tennessee. Both subsets, CD45RA+ naive and CD45RA-negative memory, were split from the CD4+ cells. Worth noting for this clone: This same CDR3 is encoded by further DNA sequences in the sample.

Germline V CDR1 and CDR2: SNHLY, FYNNEI. The V and J ends lost 7 bases and 0 bases, in that order; junction bases with no gene match: 2. The CDR3 loop spans 13 amino acids. Some clones are missing from TCRdb's copy, which holds only in-frame ones; the method was immunoSEQ multiplex PCR. The sample contains roughly 1 million clones, 70% to 80% of which appear only once. The chain is built from TRBV2 and TRBJ1-1; 7 nucleotides align to TRBD1. The sample was memory CD4+ T cells from PBMCs. This sample's subset: CD45RA-negative fraction. The clonotype comes from a man younger than 30 in good health. Some clones in this sample may be carry-over from other donors' samples. CDR3 loop: CASKQGMNTEAFF. In DNA, the CDR3 is TGTGCCAGCAAACAGGGGATGAACACTGAAGCTTTCTTT. Full variable domain (missing parts from reference TRBV2 and TRBJ1-1): EPEVTQTPSHQVTQMGQEVILRCVPISNHLYFYWYRQILGQKVEFLVSFYNNEISEKSEIFDDQFSVERPDGSNFTLKIRSTKLEDSAMYFCASKQGMNTEAFFGQGTRLTVV.